This T cell receptor beta chain was sequenced during a study of early T cells in non-severe SARS-CoV-2 infection (dated by TCRdb to the early 2020s). At the level of the whole study: Because TCR sequencing relied on bulk RNA taken from unsorted whole blood, pairing of alpha and beta chains was not possible. Study-wide conclusions, independent of this receptor: VDJdb matching was skewed toward anti-spike CD8 responses and likely underestimated virus-specific expansions, missing private and CD4 specificities.

Set within a cohort of healthcare workers in London, UK, this nested case-control study involved weekly PCR testing of nasopharyngeal swabs along with blood sampling. Healthcare workers were recruited during the week of the UK lockdown, between 23 and 31 March 2020, and followed weekly for up to 16 weeks. V has 4 bases trimmed and J has 9 bases trimmed; junction bases matching no gene number 4. The CDR3 goes from the cysteine to the phenylalanine over 15 residues. The CDR3 DNA has 45 bases and is translated from base 1. CDR1 and CDR2 were assigned from the germline V gene (reference sequence) as PRHDT and FYEKMQ. The library was built by means of 5' RACE. Reads for this sample came from a NextSeq 500. The TCR library protocol attached unique molecular identifiers to individual cDNA molecules to correct for sequencing error and PCR bias. TCR alpha and beta chains were both sequenced, and the abundances of alpha and beta sequences in each sample were closely correlated with each other. The paper's processing steps were these. Decombinator V4 was used to annotate the V gene, J gene and CDR3 of the TCR sequences. TCRs were defined as expanded if a significant change between any two time points was detected under a Poisson model with p below 0.0001. TCR abundances were normalised to the total number of TCRs sequenced per sample and were expressed as counts per million. TRAV1-2 paired with TRAJ12, TRAJ20 or TRAJ33 defined MAIT TCRs, while TRAV10 paired with TRAJ18 defined iNKT TCRs. VDJdb, accessed 1 November 2021, was searched for CMV, EBV and SARS-CoV-2 annotated TCRs, with TCRs annotated for multiple antigens excluded. The raw public data were reprocessed by TCRdb itself: fastp quality trimming at Q25, MiXCR clonotype calling, in-frame beta chains only. Rows merge per CDR3 protein into single entries with the most common DNA and genes. The V and J calls here are based on TCRdb, not the publication. For this sample there are around 82,000 distinct CDR3 sequences; about an eighth appear just once. The leading ten clones occupy more than 3% of the sample.

This clonotype was observed a few times. There is no known antigen for this receptor. No base-level quality is on record; no much larger clone is a single base apart. Sequencing was done on a sample of whole blood. This chain joins TRBV13 to TRBJ2-1; TRBD2 aligns with 15 central bases. The receptor's source is an adult who was a healthcare worker with PCR-confirmed SARS-CoV-2 infection or an uninfected control (not recorded which). The encoded CDR3 is CASSSGLAGGFEQFF. The nucleotide sequence reads as follows: TGTGCCAGCAGCTCGGGACTAGCGGGAGGTTTTGAGCAGTTCTTC.